These T cell receptor beta chains were read from a single sample in a study of CD8 T cells in Susac syndrome. One entry per CDR3 protein, called by TCRdb with MiXCR from the immunoSEQ multiplex PCR reads. The sample has around 62,000 distinct CDR3 sequences; roughly 92% are singletons. Sequenced input: CD8+ T cells from PBMCs. These receptors were obtained from a human donor in good health. Each CDR3 is given with its conserved first and last residue. Fields, in order: clone size, V gene, CDR3 length, J gene, D gene, CDR3 DNA, CDR3 protein. D genes are given only for firm matches. Clone size appears in some rows only: once, few, many, or a class for an expanded clone.

NA	TRBV3-1	16	TRBJ1-6	NA	TGTGCCAGCAGCCATGGCCCGGACTCCTATAATTCACCCCTCCACTTT	CASSHGPDSYNSPLHF
NA	TRBV4-1	18	TRBJ2-3	NA	TGCGCCAGCAGCCGAACCTTGCTGGCAGGGGGGCCGACAGATACGCAGTATTTT	CASSRTLLAGGPTDTQYF
once	TRBV15	14	TRBJ2-5	NA	TGTGCCACCAGCGCCCACGAGATTCAAGAGACCCAGTACTTC	CATSAHEIQETQYF
NA	TRBV4-3	15	TRBJ1-2	NA	TGCGCCAGCAGCCAAGTCGAGGGGAGGGCGCATGGCTACACCTTC	CASSQVEGRAHGYTF
NA	TRBV27	13	TRBJ2-5	TRBD1	TGTGCCAGCAGTGGGACAGCGCAAGAGACCCAGTACTTC	CASSGTAQETQYF
NA	TRBV24-1	16	TRBJ2-3	NA	TGTGCCACCAGTGATTTAGAGGGGCTTGGCACAGATACGCAGTATTTT	CATSDLEGLGTDTQYF
NA	TRBV5-6	15	TRBJ1-4	NA	TGTGCCAGCAGCATGCGACCTCGATCTGGGGAAAAACTGTTTTTT	CASSMRPRSGEKLFF
NA	TRBV9	15	TRBJ2-2	TRBD1	TGTGCCAGCAGCGACCCCGACAGGGACACCGGGGAGCTGTTTTTT	CASSDPDRDTGELFF
NA	TRBV7-9	16	TRBJ1-4	NA	TGTGCCAGCAGCTTAGGGCGGCGGGCAACTAATGAAAAACTGTTTTTT	CASSLGRRATNEKLFF
NA	TRBV20-1	11	TRBJ1-5	NA	TGCAGTGCTAGAGGCAATCAGCCCCAGCATTTT	CSARGNQPQHF
few	TRBV7-8	12	TRBJ2-1	NA	TGTGCCAGCAGCTTGGGTAACAATGAGCAGTTCTTC	CASSLGNNEQFF
NA	TRBV5-4	15	TRBJ2-2	NA	TGTGCCAGCAGCCCCGGAAGGGGGTTCTCCGGGGAGCTGTTTTTT	CASSPGRGFSGELFF
NA	TRBV12-3/TRBV12-4	13	TRBJ2-5	NA	TGTGCCAGCAGTCAGGACAGTAGGGAGACCCAGTACTTC	CASSQDSRETQYF
NA	TRBV12-3/TRBV12-4	14	TRBJ2-7	NA	TGTGCCAGCAGCATCGGGGGGCGCTCCTACGAGCAGTACTTC	CASSIGGRSYEQYF
NA	TRBV5-4	14	TRBJ1-2	NA	TGTGCCAGCAGCTTGGCCGGGACGCCCTATGGCTACACCTTC	CASSLAGTPYGYTF
NA	TRBV7-8	16	TRBJ2-2	TRBD2	TGTGCCAGCAGCTGGAGCGGGGGCGCGAACACCGGGGAGCTGTTTTTT	CASSWSGGANTGELFF
NA	TRBV12-3/TRBV12-4	15	TRBJ2-3	TRBD1	TGTGCCAGCAGTCCGACAGGGACGAGCACAGATACGCAGTATTTT	CASSPTGTSTDTQYF
NA	TRBV20-1	16	TRBJ2-1	TRBD2	TGCAGTGCTGGCAGGCCCGGGACTAGCGGATTACCCGAGCAGTTCTTC	CSAGRPGTSGLPEQFF
NA	TRBV5-4	12	TRBJ2-7	NA	TGTGCCTCCTCTGCTGGGGTCTACGAGCAGTACTTC	CASSAGVYEQYF
NA	TRBV4-1	17	TRBJ1-2	NA	TGCGCCAGCAGCCAAGGATCTGAGTTAGGGGGTAACTATGGCTACACCTTC	CASSQGSELGGNYGYTF
NA	TRBV30	12	TRBJ1-1	NA	TGTGCCTGGAGTTATCCGAACACTGAAGCTTTCTTT	CAWSYPNTEAFF
NA	TRBV5-4	14	TRBJ2-1	TRBD2	TGTGCCAGCAGCGCCGGACTAGCGGCCAATGAGCAGTTCTTC	CASSAGLAANEQFF
NA	TRBV20-1	14	TRBJ2-7	NA	TGCAGTGCTAGGGTTGAGGACAGCTCCTACGAGCAGTACTTC	CSARVEDSSYEQYF
few	TRBV5-1	13	TRBJ1-1	NA	TGTGCCAGCAGCTTGTCGGAGAACACTGAAGCTTTCTTT	CASSLSENTEAFF
few	TRBV24-1	13	TRBJ2-2	NA	TGTGCCGTCCGGACAGAGTATGGCGGGGAGCTGTTTTTT	CAVRTEYGGELFF
NA	TRBV6-2/TRBV6-3	15	TRBJ1-2	NA	TGTGCCAGCAGTTACTCGGGGGGGCAGCGCTATGGCTACACCTTC	CASSYSGGQRYGYTF
NA	TRBV28	18	TRBJ2-3	NA	TGTGCCAGCAGTCCCCCCTTCATGGGCGGGGGCCCCACAGATACGCAGTATTTT	CASSPPFMGGGPTDTQYF
NA	TRBV27	14	TRBJ1-1	NA	TGTGCCAGCAGTTTCTCGGGGGTGAACACTGAAGCTTTCTTT	CASSFSGVNTEAFF
NA	TRBV20-1	13	TRBJ2-5	NA	TGCAGTGCCCGGGTTCGGAACCAAGAGACCCAGTACTTC	CSARVRNQETQYF
NA	TRBV4-1	15	TRBJ2-1	TRBD1	TGCGCCAGCAGCCAACCGGGACAGGTGAACAATGAGCAGTTCTTC	CASSQPGQVNNEQFF
NA	TRBV30	12	TRBJ1-4	NA	TGTGCCTGGAGTGTACTAGGAGAAAAACTGTTTTTT	CAWSVLGEKLFF
once	TRBV6-1	14	TRBJ1-5	NA	TGTGCCAGCAACCTACTTGTTAGCAATCAGCCCCAGCATTTT	CASNLLVSNQPQHF
NA	TRBV5-1	16	TRBJ2-1	NA	TGCGCCAGCAGCTTGTATATGGTAGCATCGAGCAATGAGCAGTTCTTC	CASSLYMVASSNEQFF
NA	TRBV14	14	TRBJ2-7	TRBD1	TGTGCCAGCAGCCTCTGGGACAGCATCTACGAGCAGTACTTC	CASSLWDSIYEQYF
NA	TRBV10-3	16	TRBJ1-5	TRBD1	TGTGCCATCAGTGAAGCAGGACAGGATAGCAATCAGCCCCAGCATTTT	CAISEAGQDSNQPQHF
NA	TRBV3-1	15	TRBJ1-3	NA	TGTGCCAGCAGCCCCGCCCGGGGAACTGGAAACACCATATATTTT	CASSPARGTGNTIYF
NA	TRBV27	15	TRBJ2-2	TRBD2	TGTGCCAGCAGTTTATCCGGGGGAGGGACCGGGGAGCTGTTTTTT	CASSLSGGGTGELFF
once	TRBV28	15	TRBJ2-1	TRBD2	TGTGCCAGCAGTTTGATGGCGGGGGGGCTCAATGAGCAGTTCTTC	CASSLMAGGLNEQFF